These T cell receptor beta chains were read from a single sample in a study of blood T cell repertoires in COVID-19. Repertoires were generated with immunoSEQ multiplex PCR, while TCRdb's copy carries only in-frame clones and drops some. The top ten hold around 16% of the sample, which has 95,000 to 100,000 clones, around 90% seen once. Sequenced sample: peripheral blood. These receptors came from a man aged 45 to 65 with acute or convalescent COVID-19. CDR3s include the opening cysteine and the closing phenylalanine or tryptophan. D genes are given only for firm matches. Size values are once, few and many counts, or a class for expanded clones, and some rows have none.

>.|once|TRBV11-1|TRBJ1-6
TGTGCCAGCAGCTTAGCGAGGACAGCCCGCGGTAATTCACCCCTCCACTTT
CASSLARTARGNSPLHF
>.|.|TRBV6-5|TRBJ1-2
TGTGCCACCCCTAGGAAGGCAGAACTCTTTGGCTACACCTTC
CATPRKAELFGYTF
>.|.|TRBV12-3/TRBV12-4|TRBJ1-1
TGTGCCATTCGCAAGGGGGTAGACACTGAAGCTTTCTTT
CAIRKGVDTEAFF
>.|.|TRBV5-6|TRBJ2-5
TGTGCCAGCAGCAACGGACAGCGGTACCAAGAGACCCAGTACTTC
CASSNGQRYQETQYF
>TRBD1|few|TRBV11-3|TRBJ2-2
TGTGCCAGCAGCCCATTTCTAGGACAGGGTGTTACCGGGGAGCTGTTTTTT
CASSPFLGQGVTGELFF
>.|.|TRBV4-3|TRBJ2-5
TGCGCCAGCAGCCGACTGAACGAAGAGACCCAGTACTTC
CASSRLNEETQYF
>TRBD1|.|TRBV27|TRBJ2-2
TGTGCCAGCAGTACCATCCAGACAGGGGGATTTATCGGGGAGCTGTTTTTT
CASSTIQTGGFIGELFF
>.|.|TRBV5-1|TRBJ1-2
TGCGCCAGCAGCACCCGGCAGGGGACCCACTATGGCTACACCTTC
CASSTRQGTHYGYTF
>.|.|TRBV7-9|TRBJ1-1
TGTGCCAGCAGACCTCCCGGGGGGGACAACACTGAAGCTTTCTTT
CASRPPGGDNTEAFF
>.|.|TRBV18|TRBJ1-2
TGTGCCAGCTCACCACCGGTTCAGGACTATGGCTACACCTTC
CASSPPVQDYGYTF
>TRBD1|.|TRBV19|TRBJ2-6
TGTGCCAGTAGACCTCGGGACAGGATGAGCTCTGGGGCCAACGTCCTGACTTTC
CASRPRDRMSSGANVLTF
>TRBD1|.|TRBV30|TRBJ1-1
TGTGCCTTAAGAAGACAGGGGAGTATGAACACTGAAGCTTTCTTT
CALRRQGSMNTEAFF
>TRBD1|.|TRBV5-6|TRBJ2-1
TGTGCCAGCAGCTTGGGGGACAGCACCTACAATGAGCAGTTCTTC
CASSLGDSTYNEQFF